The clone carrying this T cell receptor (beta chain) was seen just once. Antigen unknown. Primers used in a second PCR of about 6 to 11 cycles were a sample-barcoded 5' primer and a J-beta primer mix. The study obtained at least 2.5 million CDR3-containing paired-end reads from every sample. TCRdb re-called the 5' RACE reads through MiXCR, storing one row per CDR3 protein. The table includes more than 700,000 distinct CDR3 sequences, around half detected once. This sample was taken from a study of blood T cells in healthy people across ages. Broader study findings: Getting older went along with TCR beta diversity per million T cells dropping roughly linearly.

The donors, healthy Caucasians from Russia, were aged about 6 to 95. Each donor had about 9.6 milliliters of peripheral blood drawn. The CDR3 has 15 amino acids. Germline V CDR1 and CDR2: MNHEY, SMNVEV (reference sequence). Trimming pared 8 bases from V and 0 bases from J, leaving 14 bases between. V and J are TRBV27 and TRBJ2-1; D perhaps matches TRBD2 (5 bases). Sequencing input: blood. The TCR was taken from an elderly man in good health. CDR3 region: CASGNEGVSYNEQFF. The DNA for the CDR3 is TGTGCCAGCGGTAACGAGGGAGTCTCCTACAATGAGCAGTTCTTC.